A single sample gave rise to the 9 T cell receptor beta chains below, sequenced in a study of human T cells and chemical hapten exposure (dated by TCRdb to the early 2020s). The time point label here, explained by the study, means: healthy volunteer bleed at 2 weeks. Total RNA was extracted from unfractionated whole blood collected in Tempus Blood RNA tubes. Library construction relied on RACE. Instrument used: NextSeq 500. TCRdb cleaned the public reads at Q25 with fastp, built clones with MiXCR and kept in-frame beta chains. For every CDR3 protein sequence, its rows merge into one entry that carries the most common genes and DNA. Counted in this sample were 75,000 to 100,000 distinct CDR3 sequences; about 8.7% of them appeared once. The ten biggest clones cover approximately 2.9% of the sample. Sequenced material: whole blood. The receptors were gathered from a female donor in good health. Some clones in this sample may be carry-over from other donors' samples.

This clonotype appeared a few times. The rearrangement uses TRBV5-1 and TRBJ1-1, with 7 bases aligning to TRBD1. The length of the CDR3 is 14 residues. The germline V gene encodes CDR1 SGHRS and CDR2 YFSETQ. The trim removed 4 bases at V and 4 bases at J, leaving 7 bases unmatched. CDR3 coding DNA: TGCGCCAGCAGCACCCAGACAGGGAGCACTGAAGCTTTCTTT. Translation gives CASSTQTGSTEAFF.

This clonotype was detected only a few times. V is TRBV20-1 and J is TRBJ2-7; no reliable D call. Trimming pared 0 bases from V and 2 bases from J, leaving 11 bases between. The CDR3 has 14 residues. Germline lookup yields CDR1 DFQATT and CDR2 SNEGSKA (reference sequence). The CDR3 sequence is CSAREGQATYEQYF. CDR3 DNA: TGCAGTGCTAGAGAAGGGCAGGCCACCTACGAGCAGTACTTC.

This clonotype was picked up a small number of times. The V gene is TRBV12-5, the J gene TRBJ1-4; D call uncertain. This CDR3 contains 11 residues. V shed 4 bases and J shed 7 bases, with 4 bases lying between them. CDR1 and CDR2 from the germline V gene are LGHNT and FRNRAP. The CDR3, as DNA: TGTGCTAGTGGTTCGGTTGAAAAACTGTTTTTT. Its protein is CASGSVEKLFF.

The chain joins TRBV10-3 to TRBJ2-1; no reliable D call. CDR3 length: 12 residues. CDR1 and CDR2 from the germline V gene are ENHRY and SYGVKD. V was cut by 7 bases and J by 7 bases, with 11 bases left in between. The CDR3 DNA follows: TGTGCCATCAAGGTTGGTGGGAATGAGCAGTTCTTC. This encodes CAIKVGGNEQFF.

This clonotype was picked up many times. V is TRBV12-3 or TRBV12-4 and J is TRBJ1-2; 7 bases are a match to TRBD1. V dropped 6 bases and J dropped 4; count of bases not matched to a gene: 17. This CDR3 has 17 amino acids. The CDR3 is CASRPPKPGTVRYGYTF. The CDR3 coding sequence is TGTGCCAGCAGACCTCCAAAACCCGGGACAGTACGCTATGGCTACACCTTC.

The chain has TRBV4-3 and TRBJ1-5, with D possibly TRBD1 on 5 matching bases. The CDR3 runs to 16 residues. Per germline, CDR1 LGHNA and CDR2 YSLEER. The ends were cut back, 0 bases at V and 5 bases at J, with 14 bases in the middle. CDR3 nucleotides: TGCGCCAGCAGCCAAGATCTTAACCAGGGTTATCAGCCCCAGCATTTT. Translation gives CASSQDLNQGYQPQHF.

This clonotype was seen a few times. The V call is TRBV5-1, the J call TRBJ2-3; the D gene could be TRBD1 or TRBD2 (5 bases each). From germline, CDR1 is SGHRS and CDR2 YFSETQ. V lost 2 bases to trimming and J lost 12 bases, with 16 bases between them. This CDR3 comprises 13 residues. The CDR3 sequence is CASSFEGKGTQYF. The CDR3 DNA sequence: TGCGCCAGCAGCTTCGAGGGGAAAGGGACCCAGTATTTT.

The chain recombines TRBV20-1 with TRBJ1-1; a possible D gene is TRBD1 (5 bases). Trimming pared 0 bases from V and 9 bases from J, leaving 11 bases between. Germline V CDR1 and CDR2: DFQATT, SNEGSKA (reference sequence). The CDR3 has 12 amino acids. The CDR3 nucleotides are TGCAGTGCTAGAGAGGGGGACCTAAAAGCTTTCTTT. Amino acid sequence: CSAREGDLKAFF.

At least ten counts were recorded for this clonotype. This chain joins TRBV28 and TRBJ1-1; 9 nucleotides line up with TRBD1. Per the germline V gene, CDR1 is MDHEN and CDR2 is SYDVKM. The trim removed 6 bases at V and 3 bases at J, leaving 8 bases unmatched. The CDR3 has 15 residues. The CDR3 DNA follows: TGTGCCAGCAGATTCCGGGACAGGGCCTACACTGAAGCTTTCTTT. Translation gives CASRFRDRAYTEAFF. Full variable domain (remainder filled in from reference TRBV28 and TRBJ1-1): DVKVTQSSRYLVKRTGEKVFLECVQDMDHENMFWYRQDPGLGLRLIYFSYDVKMKEKGDIPEGYSVSREKKERFSLILESASTNQTSMYLCASRFRDRAYTEAFFGQGTRLTVV.